This T cell receptor (beta chain) was retrieved from a study of monozygotic twins with inflammatory bowel disease. TCRdb reprocessed the 5' RACE reads and reports one entry per CDR3 protein, with no DNA. This sample's table reports 300,000 to 350,000 distinct CDR3 sequences. Germline CDR1 and CDR2: SGDLS and YYNGEE. The CDR3 sequence is 16 residues long. The TCR was taken from a human donor with ulcerative colitis or Crohn's disease, or a healthy co-twin of an affected twin (not recorded which). Sequenced: blood. V and J are TRBV9 and TRBJ2-3; TCRdb lists TRBD2, though no DNA is available to test this call. The CDR3 sequence is CASSTGGASVTDRQYF.